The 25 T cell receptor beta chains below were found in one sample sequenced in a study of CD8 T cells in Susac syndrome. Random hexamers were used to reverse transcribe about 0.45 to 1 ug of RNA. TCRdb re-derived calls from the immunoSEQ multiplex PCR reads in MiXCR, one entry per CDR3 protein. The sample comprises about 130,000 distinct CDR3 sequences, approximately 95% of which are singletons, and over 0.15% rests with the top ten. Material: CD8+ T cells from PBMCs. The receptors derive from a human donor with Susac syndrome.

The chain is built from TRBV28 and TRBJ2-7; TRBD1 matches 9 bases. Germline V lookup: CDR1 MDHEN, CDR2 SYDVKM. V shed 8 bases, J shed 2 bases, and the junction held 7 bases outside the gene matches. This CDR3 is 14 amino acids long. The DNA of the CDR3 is TGTGCCAGCCTAGACAGGGGGTCACCCTACGAGCAGTACTTC. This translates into CASLDRGSPYEQYF.

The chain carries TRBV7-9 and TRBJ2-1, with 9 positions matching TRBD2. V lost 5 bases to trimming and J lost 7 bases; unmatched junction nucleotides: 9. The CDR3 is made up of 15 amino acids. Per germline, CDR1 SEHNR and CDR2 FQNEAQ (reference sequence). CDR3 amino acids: CASSPLAGMENEQFF. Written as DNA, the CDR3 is TGTGCCAGCAGCCCTCTAGCGGGAATGGAGAATGAGCAGTTCTTC.

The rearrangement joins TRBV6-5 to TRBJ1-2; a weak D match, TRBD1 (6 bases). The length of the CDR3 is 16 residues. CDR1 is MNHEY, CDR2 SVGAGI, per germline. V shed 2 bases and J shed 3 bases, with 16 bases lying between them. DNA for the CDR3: TGTGCCAGCAGTTACATGCGGGGGCCCACCGACTATGGCTACACCTTC. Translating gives CASSYMRGPTDYGYTF.

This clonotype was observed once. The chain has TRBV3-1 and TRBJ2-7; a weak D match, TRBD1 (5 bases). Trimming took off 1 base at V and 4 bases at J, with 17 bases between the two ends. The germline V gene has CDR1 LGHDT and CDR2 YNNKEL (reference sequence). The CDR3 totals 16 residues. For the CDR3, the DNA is TGTGCCAGCAGCCAAGTTATGGCAGGGAAGGGGTACGAGCAGTACTTC. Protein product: CASSQVMAGKGYEQYF.

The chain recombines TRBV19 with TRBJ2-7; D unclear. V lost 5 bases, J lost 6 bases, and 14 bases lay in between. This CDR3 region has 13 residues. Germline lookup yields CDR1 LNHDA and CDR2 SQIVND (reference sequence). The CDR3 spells CASSPGPTSEQYF. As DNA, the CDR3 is TGTGCCAGTAGTCCTGGACCTACCTCCGAGCAGTACTTC.

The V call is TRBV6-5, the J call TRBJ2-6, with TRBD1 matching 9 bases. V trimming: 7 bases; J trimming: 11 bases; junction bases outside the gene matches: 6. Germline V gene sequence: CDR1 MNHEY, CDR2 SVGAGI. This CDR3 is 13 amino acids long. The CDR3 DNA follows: TGTGCCAGCAAAAAACAGGGGGCTGACGTCCTGACTTTC. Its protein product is CASKKQGADVLTF.

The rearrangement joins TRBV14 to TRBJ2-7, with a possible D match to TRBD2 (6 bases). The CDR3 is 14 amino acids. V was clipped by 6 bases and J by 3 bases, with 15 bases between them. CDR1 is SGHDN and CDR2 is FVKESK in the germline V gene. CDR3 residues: CASSEEQEGYEQYF. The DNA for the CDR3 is TGTGCCAGCAGTGAGGAGCAGGAGGGCTACGAGCAGTACTTC. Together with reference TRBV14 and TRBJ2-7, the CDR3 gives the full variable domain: EAGVTQFPSHSVIEKGQTVTLRCDPISGHDNLYWYRRVMGKEIKFLLHFVKESKQDESGMPNNRFLAERTGGTYSTLKVQPAELEDSGVYFCASSEEQEGYEQYFGPGTRLTVT.

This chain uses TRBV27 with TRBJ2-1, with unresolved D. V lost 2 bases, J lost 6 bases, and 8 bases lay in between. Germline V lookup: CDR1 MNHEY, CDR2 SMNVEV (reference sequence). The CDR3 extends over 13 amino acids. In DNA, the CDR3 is TGTGCCAGCAGTTTAGGTTTGGTCAATGAGCAGTTCTTC. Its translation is CASSLGLVNEQFF.

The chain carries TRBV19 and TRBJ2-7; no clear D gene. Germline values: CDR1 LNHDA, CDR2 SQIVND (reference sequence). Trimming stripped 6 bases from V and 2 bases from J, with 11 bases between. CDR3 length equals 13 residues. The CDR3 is CASRGGLAYEQYF. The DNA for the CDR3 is TGTGCCAGTAGGGGCGGCTTAGCCTACGAGCAGTACTTC.

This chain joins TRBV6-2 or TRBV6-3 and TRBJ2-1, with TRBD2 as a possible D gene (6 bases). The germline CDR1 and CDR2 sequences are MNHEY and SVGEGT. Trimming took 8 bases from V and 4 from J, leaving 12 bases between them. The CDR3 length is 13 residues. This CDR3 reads CASGEVRYNEQFF. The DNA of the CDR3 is TGTGCCAGCGGGGAGGTTAGATACAATGAGCAGTTCTTC.

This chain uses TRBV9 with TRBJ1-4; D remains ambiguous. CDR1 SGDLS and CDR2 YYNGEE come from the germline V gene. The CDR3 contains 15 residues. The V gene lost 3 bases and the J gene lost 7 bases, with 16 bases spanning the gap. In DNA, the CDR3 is TGTGCCAGCAGCGAGGGAGCCAGGAAAGGTGAAAAACTGTTTTTT. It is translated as CASSEGARKGEKLFF. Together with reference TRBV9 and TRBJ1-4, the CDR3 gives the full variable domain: DSGVTQTPKHLITATGQRVTLRCSPRSGDLSVYWYQQSLDQGLQFLIQYYNGEERAKGNILERFSAQQFPDLHSELNLSSLELGDSALYFCASSEGARKGEKLFFGSGTQLSVL.

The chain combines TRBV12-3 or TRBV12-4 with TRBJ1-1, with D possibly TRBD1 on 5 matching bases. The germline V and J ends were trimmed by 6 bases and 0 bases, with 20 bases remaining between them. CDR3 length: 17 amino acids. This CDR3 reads CASSSQSQGRVNTEAFF. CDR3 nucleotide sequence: TGTGCCAGCAGCTCACAAAGTCAGGGAAGGGTGAACACTGAAGCTTTCTTT.

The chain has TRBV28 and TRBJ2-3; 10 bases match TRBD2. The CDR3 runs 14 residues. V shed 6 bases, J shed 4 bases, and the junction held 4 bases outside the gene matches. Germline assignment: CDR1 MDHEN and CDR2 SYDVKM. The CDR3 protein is CASRIAGGPDTQYF. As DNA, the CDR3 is TGTGCCAGCAGAATAGCGGGAGGCCCAGATACGCAGTATTTT.

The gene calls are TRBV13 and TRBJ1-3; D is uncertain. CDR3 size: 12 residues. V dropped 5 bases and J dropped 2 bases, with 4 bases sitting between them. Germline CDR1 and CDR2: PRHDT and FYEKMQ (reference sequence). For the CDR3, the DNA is TGTGCCAGCAGCCAAACTGGAAACACCATATATTTT. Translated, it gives CASSQTGNTIYF.

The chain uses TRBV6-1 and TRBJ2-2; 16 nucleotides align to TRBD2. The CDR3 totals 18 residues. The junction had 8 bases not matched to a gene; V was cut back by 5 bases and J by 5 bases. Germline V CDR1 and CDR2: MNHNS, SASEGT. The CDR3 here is CASSTGLAGGPRTGELFF. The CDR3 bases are TGTGCCAGCAGTACGGGACTAGCGGGAGGGCCGCGGACCGGGGAGCTGTTTTTT.

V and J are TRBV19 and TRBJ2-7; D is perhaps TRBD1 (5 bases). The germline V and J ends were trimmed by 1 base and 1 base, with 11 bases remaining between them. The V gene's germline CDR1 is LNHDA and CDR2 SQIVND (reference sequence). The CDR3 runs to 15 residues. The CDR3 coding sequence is TGTGCCAGTAGTATAGGGACACTAACGTCCTACGAGCAGTACTTC. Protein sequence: CASSIGTLTSYEQYF.

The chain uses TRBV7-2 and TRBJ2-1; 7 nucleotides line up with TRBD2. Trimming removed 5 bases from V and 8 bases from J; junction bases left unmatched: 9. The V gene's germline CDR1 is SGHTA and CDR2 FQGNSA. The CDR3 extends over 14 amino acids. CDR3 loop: CASSPLSGADEQFF. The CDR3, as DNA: TGTGCCAGCAGCCCCCTCAGCGGGGCGGATGAGCAGTTCTTC. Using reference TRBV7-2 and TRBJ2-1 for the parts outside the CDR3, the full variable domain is GAGVSQSPSNKVTEKGKDVELRCDPISGHTALYWYRQSLGQGLEFLIYFQGNSAPDKSGLPSDRFSAERTGGSVSTLTIQRTQQEDSAVYLCASSPLSGADEQFFGPGTRLTVL.

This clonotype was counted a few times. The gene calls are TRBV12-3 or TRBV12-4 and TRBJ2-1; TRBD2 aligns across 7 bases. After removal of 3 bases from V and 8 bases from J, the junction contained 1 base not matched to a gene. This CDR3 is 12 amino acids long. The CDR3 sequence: CASSLGGYEQFF. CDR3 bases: TGTGCCAGCAGTTTGGGGGGGTATGAGCAGTTCTTC.

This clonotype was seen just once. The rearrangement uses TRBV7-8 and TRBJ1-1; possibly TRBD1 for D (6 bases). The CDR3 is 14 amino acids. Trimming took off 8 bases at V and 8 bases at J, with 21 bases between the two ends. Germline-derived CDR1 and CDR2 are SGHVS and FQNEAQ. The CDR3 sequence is CASATPRGEIEAFF. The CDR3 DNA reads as TGTGCCAGCGCCACCCCCAGGGGCGAGATCGAAGCTTTCTTT. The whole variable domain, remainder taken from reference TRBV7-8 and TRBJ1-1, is GAGVSQSPRYKVAKRGQDVALRCDPISGHVSLFWYQQALGQGPEFLTYFQNEAQLDKSGLPSDRFFAERPEGSVSTLKIQRTQQEDSAVYLCASATPRGEIEAFFGQGTRLTVV.

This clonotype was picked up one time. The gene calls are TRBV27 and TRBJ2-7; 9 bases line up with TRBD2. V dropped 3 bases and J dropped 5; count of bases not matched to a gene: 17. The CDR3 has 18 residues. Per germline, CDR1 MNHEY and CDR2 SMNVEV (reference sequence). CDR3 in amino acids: CASSFSTPTSGRRHEQYF. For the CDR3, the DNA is TGTGCCAGCAGTTTTTCAACCCCGACTAGCGGAAGGCGGCACGAGCAGTACTTC.

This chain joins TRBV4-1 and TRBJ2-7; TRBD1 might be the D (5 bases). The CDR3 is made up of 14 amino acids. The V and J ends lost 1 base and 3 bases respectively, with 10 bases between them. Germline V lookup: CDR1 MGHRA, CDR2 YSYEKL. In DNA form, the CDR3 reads TGCGCCAGCAGCCAAGGCAGGGAATTCTACGAGCAGTACTTC. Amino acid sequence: CASSQGREFYEQYF.

The CDR3 sequence: CASSEGQSTGELFF. CDR3 in DNA: TGTGCCAGCAGTGAGGGACAGTCTACCGGGGAGCTGTTTTTT. The chain employs TRBV6-4 and TRBJ2-2; 7 nucleotides match TRBD1. There are 14 residues in the CDR3. Germline lookup yields CDR1 MRHNA and CDR2 SNTAGT. J lost 5 bases, V lost 3 bases, and 3 bases had no gene match.

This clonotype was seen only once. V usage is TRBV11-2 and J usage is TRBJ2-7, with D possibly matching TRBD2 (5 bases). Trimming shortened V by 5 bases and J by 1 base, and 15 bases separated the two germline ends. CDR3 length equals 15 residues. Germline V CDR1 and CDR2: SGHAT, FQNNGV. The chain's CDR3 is CASSPRDRPSYEQYF. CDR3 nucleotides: TGTGCCAGCAGCCCTCGGGATCGCCCGTCCTACGAGCAGTACTTC.

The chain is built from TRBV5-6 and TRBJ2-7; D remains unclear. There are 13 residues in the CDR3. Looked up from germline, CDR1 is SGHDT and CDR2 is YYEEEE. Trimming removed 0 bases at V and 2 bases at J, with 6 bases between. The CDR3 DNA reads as TGTGCCAGCAGCTTGGGGATCCCCTACGAGCAGTACTTC. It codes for CASSLGIPYEQYF.

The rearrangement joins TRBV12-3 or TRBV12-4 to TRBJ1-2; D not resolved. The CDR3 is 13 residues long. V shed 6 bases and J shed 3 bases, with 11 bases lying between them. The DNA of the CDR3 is TGTGCCAGCAGCTTAACCTTGGACTATGGCTACACCTTC. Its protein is CASSLTLDYGYTF.